This T cell receptor beta chain was sequenced for a study of cytomegalovirus exposure and HLA in healthy donors. Study-wide results and limits: Later analysis associated a missense DCLRE1C variant with TCR beta V- and J-gene trimming.

Regarding this clone: Its antigen remains unknown.

The study ran its PCR with 60 Vbeta and 13 Jbeta primers. Sequencing used immunoSEQ multiplex PCR; TCRdb keeps in-frame clones, though not all of them. The sample holds some 200,000 clones; less than 90% are singletons and the top ten take about 1.6%. J gave up 0 bases and V 5 bases, and 6 bases lay outside the gene matches. The V gene's germline CDR1 is SGHTA and CDR2 FQGNSA. The CDR3 contains 16 residues. The sequence was obtained from a middle-aged man in good health and CMV-seronegative. The J gene is TRBJ2-2, the V gene TRBV7-2; 7 bases line up with TRBD2. The sequencing sample was made of PBMCs. CDR3: CASSPSGVPNTGELFF. The DNA of the CDR3 is TGTGCCAGCAGCCCGAGCGGGGTCCCGAACACCGGGGAGCTGTTTTTT. Using reference TRBV7-2 and TRBJ2-2 for the parts outside the CDR3, the full variable domain is GAGVSQSPSNKVTEKGKDVELRCDPISGHTALYWYRQSLGQGLEFLIYFQGNSAPDKSGLPSDRFSAERTGGSVSTLTIQRTQQEDSAVYLCASSPSGVPNTGELFFGEGSRLTVL.